This TCR beta chain was recovered during a study of T cells in Graves' hyperthyroidism and ophthalmopathy. The study, taken as a whole, reports: Among clonotypes expanded in thyroid above 0.001, most were also found in blood. A median around 5.9 months before onset, the model predicted ophthalmopathy.

About this clonotype: The antigen is undetermined.

The study defined stable Graves' hyperthyroidism as no ophthalmopathy progression within 18 months. Clinical symptoms, serum thyroxine, TRAb, thyroid ultrasound and orbital computed tomography informed diagnoses. Researchers amplified the TCR beta CDR3 regions from RNA transcripts. Initially, a first-round RT-PCR of the TCR CDR3 employed the HTBI primer set. Each CDR3 protein is one row after TCRdb ran MiXCR on the multiplex PCR reads. The sample yields hundreds of thousands of distinct CDR3 sequences, more than 45% seen once. Specimen: peripheral blood or thyroid tissue (not recorded which). This sequence originates from a woman aged 18-30 years with Graves' hyperthyroidism.

CDR3 loop: CASRVLGAGNYGYTF. In nucleotides, the CDR3 is TGTGCCAGCAGAGTCTTAGGGGCCGGAAACTATGGCTACACCTTC. V is TRBV7-9 and J is TRBJ1-2, with D possibly being TRBD1 (5 bases). Between the trimmed V and J ends, which lost 6 bases and 2 bases, there was a span of 16 bases. The CDR3 has 15 amino acids. CDR1 SEHNR and CDR2 FQNEAQ come from the germline V gene (reference sequence).